This is a list of T cell receptor beta chains from one sample in a study of PD-L1 blockade in urothelial cancer. Measured with immunoSEQ multiplex PCR; TCRdb has only the in-frame clones, and not every one. Here the sample spans approximately 110,000 clones, approximately 86% being singletons. The material sequenced was PBMCs, taken around atezolizumab (anti-PD-L1) treatment. These receptors were collected from a man aged 50 to 60 with urothelial cancer. Both conserved end residues are part of each CDR3.

V gene	CDR3 length	J gene	CDR3 protein
TRBV7-2	15	TRBJ2-3	CASSHGLAGVDTQYF
TRBV5-4	16	TRBJ2-2	CASSQILSRAAGELFF
TRBV6-4	14	TRBJ2-2	CASSSTGFVGELFF
TRBV18	14	TRBJ1-4	CASSPRQGHEKLFF
TRBV27	15	TRBJ2-2	CASSLDRRDTGELFF
TRBV25-1	15	TRBJ2-3	CASSDQAGVTDTQYF
TRBV19	15	TRBJ2-7	CASSIGPAGSYEQYF
TRBV15	15	TRBJ1-5	CATSRARQHNQPQHF
TRBV7-9	12	TRBJ2-7	CASSHRDREQYF
TRBV9	13	TRBJ2-7	CASSDRAGGEQYF
TRBV11-1	14	TRBJ1-2	CASSTDRGRYGYTF
TRBV7-9	15	TRBJ1-5	CASSLGETSNQPQHF
TRBV30	14	TRBJ2-1	CAWDRAGVSNEQFF
TRBV5-4	14	TRBJ1-1	CASSPATGLAEAFF
TRBV9	15	TRBJ1-6	CASSPSAGGWSPLHF
TRBV19	16	TRBJ1-5	CASSLQGAQINQPQHF
TRBV6-5	16	TRBJ2-7	CASSYGVGQERYEQYF
TRBV5-4	14	TRBJ2-7	CASSPGQNYYEQYF
TRBV6-6	13	TRBJ1-5	CAGAGASNQPQHF
TRBV7-7	15	TRBJ2-1	CASSLGPGLYNEQFF
TRBV19	14	TRBJ1-1	CASSIEGGRAPAFF
TRBV20-1	10	TRBJ2-1	CSANYYEQFF
TRBV6-6	16	TRBJ2-1	CASSYKRQGGYNEQFF